This TCR beta chain was found in a study of shared clonotypes between healthy human individuals. Assay used: immunoSEQ multiplex PCR; TCRdb lists only in-frame clones, some missing. Seen here are about 1,800,000 clones, roughly 94% observed once, and the top ten hold 1.2%. There are 14 residues in the CDR3. V was clipped by 7 bases and J by 2 bases; unmatched bases: 4. Germline loops: CDR1 LNHDA, CDR2 SQIVND (reference sequence). CD8 cells classed as naive were CD45RO-negative and positively selected for CCR7, excluding terminally differentiated effector memory CD45RA+ cells. Material for sequencing was naive CD8+ T cells sorted from blood. The chain carries TRBV19 and TRBJ1-5; 8 bases align to TRBD1. The sequence was collected from a young man in good health. The CDR3 nucleotides are TGTGCCAGTAAAGGGGGACAGGGCAATCAGCCCCAGCATTTT. It specifies CASKGGQGNQPQHF.